This T cell receptor (beta chain) stems from a study of T cell responses to AZD1222 COVID-19 vaccine. Study-wide findings and caveats: Among those given AZD1222, only six were seropositive at baseline. None of the repertoires were sampled until the peak T cell response had passed. Vaccine-associated CD4 TCRs spanned spike, dominant at 160-218 and 743-854.

Assay used: immunoSEQ multiplex PCR; TCRdb lists only in-frame clones, some missing. This sample has 150,000 to 200,000 clones, with around 93% found just once. As for this clone: Its matching antigen is unknown.

This material consisted of peripheral blood, taken 28 days after the second dose of the MenACWY control vaccine. The TCR comes from an adult who received the MenACWY meningococcal vaccine as a control.

The CDR3 spells CASSERIRDRDLFDEKLFF. The CDR3 DNA sequence: TGTGCCAGTAGCGAAAGGATACGGGACAGGGACCTCTTCGATGAAAAACTGTTTTTT. The rearrangement joins TRBV19 to TRBJ1-4; 9 bases are a match to TRBD1. The V gene's germline CDR1 is LNHDA and CDR2 SQIVND (reference sequence). This CDR3 region has 19 residues. Trimming took 6 bases from V and 6 from J; bases not matched to a gene: 20. Supplemented by reference TRBV19 and TRBJ1-4, the full variable domain reads DGGITQSPKYLFRKEGQNVTLSCEQNLNHDAMYWYRQDPGQGLRLIYYSQIVNDFQKGDIAEGYSVSREKKESFPLTVTSAQKNPTAFYLCASSERIRDRDLFDEKLFFGSGTQLSVL.